A single sample gave rise to the 20 T cell receptor beta chains below, sequenced in a study of blood T cell repertoires in COVID-19. Measured with immunoSEQ multiplex PCR; TCRdb has only the in-frame clones, and not every one. The sample lists approximately 170,000 clones, about 85% occurring once. Sample: PBMCs or T cells enriched from blood (not recorded which). Receptors were obtained from a woman aged 45-60 years who had recovered from COVID-19.

This chain joins TRBV7-9 and TRBJ1-4; tentatively, D is TRBD1 (5 bases). The CDR3 spans 16 residues. Germline CDR1 reads SEHNR; CDR2 reads FQNEAQ (reference sequence). The V end lost 5 bases, the J end lost 4 bases, and 17 bases lay between the germline ends. The CDR3 is CASSAQGVYRNEKLFF. The CDR3 DNA is TGTGCCAGCAGCGCCCAGGGCGTTTACCGTAATGAAAAACTGTTTTTT.

This sequence joins TRBV7-2 and TRBJ1-4; D ambiguous. The CDR3 has 15 residues. V shed 1 base and J shed 7 bases, with 13 bases lying between them. Germline CDR1 is SGHTA and CDR2 is FQGNSA. This chain's CDR3 is CASSLGGSYSEKLFF. CDR3 nucleotides: TGTGCCAGCAGCTTAGGCGGGTCCTACTCTGAAAAACTGTTTTTT.

V is TRBV7-2 and J is TRBJ2-7; 7 positions agree with TRBD2. J gave up 3 bases and V 1 base, and 3 bases lay outside the gene matches. This CDR3 is built from 14 residues. Per germline, CDR1 SGHTA and CDR2 FQGNSA. The CDR3 nucleotides read TGTGCCAGCAGCTTAGGCGGGAGAGACTACGAGCAGTACTTC. Its protein is CASSLGGRDYEQYF.

The chain has TRBV12-5 and TRBJ1-4; D is perhaps TRBD1 (6 bases). CDR3 size: 18 residues. Per the germline V gene, CDR1 is LGHNT and CDR2 is FRNRAP. The germline V and J ends were trimmed by 5 bases and 2 bases, with 21 bases remaining between them. CDR3 sequence reads: CASGQTRGAGGTNEKLFF. CDR3 sequence (DNA): TGTGCTAGTGGTCAAACTCGGGGGGCTGGAGGCACTAATGAAAAACTGTTTTTT.

This clone has only a few counts. The rearrangement uses TRBV6-5 and TRBJ2-1; 7 positions agree with TRBD1. Germline V gene data show CDR1 as MNHEY and CDR2 as SVGAGI. The CDR3 runs to 14 residues. J was trimmed by 7 bases and V by 5 bases; bases with no gene match: 8. CDR3 amino acids: CASSRQGISNEQFF. In DNA, the CDR3 is TGTGCCAGCAGTAGACAGGGTATATCGAATGAGCAGTTCTTC.

This chain joins TRBV6-2 or TRBV6-3 and TRBJ2-2; 9 bases are a match to TRBD1. Trimming removed 6 bases from V and 6 bases from J; junction bases left unmatched: 11. This CDR3 has 16 residues. Germline V lookup: CDR1 MNHEY, CDR2 SVGEGT. Here the CDR3 reads CASSRTTGGGPGELFF. The DNA for the CDR3 is TGTGCCAGCAGCCGCACGACAGGGGGAGGTCCCGGGGAGCTGTTTTTT.

The chain is built from TRBV7-2 and TRBJ1-4; D gene ambiguous. Germline CDR1 reads SGHTA; CDR2 reads FQGNSA. Trimming took off 0 bases at V and 4 bases at J, with 9 bases between the two ends. This CDR3 has 15 amino acids. In nucleotides, the CDR3 is TGTGCCAGCAGCTTAGCCGCCGGGTATAATGAAAAACTGTTTTTT. This translates into CASSLAAGYNEKLFF.

This clone appeared a single time. The chain recombines TRBV9 with TRBJ1-2; a weak D match, TRBD1 (5 bases). V lost 4 bases to trimming and J lost 5 bases, with 18 bases between them. Germline loops: CDR1 SGDLS, CDR2 YYNGEE. The CDR3 has 15 amino acids. The chain's CDR3 is CASSPSTQGNYGYTF. The CDR3, as DNA: TGTGCCAGCAGCCCCTCCACGCAGGGTAATTATGGCTACACCTTC.

The chain couples TRBV7-2 to TRBJ1-1; 9 positions match TRBD1. The V segment lost 6 bases and the J segment 0 bases; nucleotides outside the gene matches: 2. The CDR3 totals 14 residues. CDR1 SGHTA and CDR2 FQGNSA come from the germline V gene. The CDR3 here is CASRTGGLNTEAFF. The CDR3, as DNA: TGTGCCAGCAGGACAGGGGGTCTGAACACTGAAGCTTTCTTT.

The chain has TRBV2 and TRBJ2-1; 9 positions agree with TRBD2. Germline values: CDR1 SNHLY, CDR2 FYNNEI. The CDR3 totals 15 residues. J was trimmed by 3 bases and V by 4 bases; bases with no gene match: 4. The DNA of the CDR3 is TGTGCCAGCAGTGGTAGCGGGGGAAACTACAATGAGCAGTTCTTC. This sequence encodes CASSGSGGNYNEQFF.

The chain is built from TRBV3-1 (or the pseudogene TRBV3-2) and TRBJ2-4, with TRBD1 identical over 7 bases. This CDR3 has 15 residues. Per germline, CDR1 LGHDT and CDR2 YNNKEL (reference sequence). The junction had 6 bases not matched to a gene; V was cut back by 3 bases and J by 4 bases. CDR3 coding DNA: TGTGCCAGCAGCCACGGACAGGTCTCAAAAAACATTCAGTACTTC. It encodes CASSHGQVSKNIQYF.

The V and J genes are TRBV4-3 and TRBJ2-1; a weak D match, TRBD2 (7 bases). V lost 4 bases and J lost 6, with 13 bases in between. The CDR3 is 14 residues long. Per germline, CDR1 LGHNA and CDR2 YSLEER. In DNA form, the CDR3 reads TGCGCCAGCAGCCTCGGGGGGCTAAGCAATGAGCAGTTCTTC. Residues: CASSLGGLSNEQFF.

This chain uses TRBV19 with TRBJ1-4; tentatively, D is TRBD1 (5 bases). V was trimmed by 5 bases and J by 4 bases, leaving 17 bases between them. Germline CDR1 is LNHDA and CDR2 is SQIVND (reference sequence). The CDR3 is 16 residues long. CDR3 sequence reads: CASSPTPGTDNEKLFF. Here the CDR3 DNA reads TGTGCCAGTAGTCCTACCCCCGGGACTGATAATGAAAAACTGTTTTTT.

The chain carries TRBV28 and TRBJ2-7, with TRBD1 as a possible D gene (5 bases). V was pared by 4 bases and J by 3 bases, with 13 bases between. CDR1 is MDHEN, CDR2 SYDVKM, per germline. The CDR3 covers 14 residues. The CDR3 nucleotides are TGTGCCAGCAGTTCCTCAGGGATCGGCTACGAGCAGTACTTC. Its translation is CASSSSGIGYEQYF. The complete variable domain, with remaining parts taken from reference TRBV28 and TRBJ2-7, reads DVKVTQSSRYLVKRTGEKVFLECVQDMDHENMFWYRQDPGLGLRLIYFSYDVKMKEKGDIPEGYSVSREKKERFSLILESASTNQTSMYLCASSSSGIGYEQYFGPGTRLTVT.

The chain combines TRBV27 with TRBJ2-3, with D uncertain. The CDR3 sequence is 14 residues long. Germline values: CDR1 MNHEY, CDR2 SMNVEV (reference sequence). The germline V and J ends were trimmed by 10 bases and 0 bases, with 14 bases remaining between them. The DNA of the CDR3 is TGTGCCACCCTAAGATTATCTAGCACAGATACGCAGTATTTT. It yields the protein CATLRLSSTDTQYF.

The V and J genes are TRBV28 and TRBJ2-3; maybe TRBD2 (6 bases). The V gene's germline CDR1 is MDHEN and CDR2 SYDVKM. The CDR3 is 16 residues long. Between the trimmed V and J ends, which lost 7 bases and 3 bases, there was a span of 20 bases. CDR3 in DNA: TGTGCCAGCAATCGATATAGCGGATTAATAACAGATACGCAGTATTTT. Translated, it gives CASNRYSGLITDTQYF. Based on the CDR3 plus reference TRBV28 and TRBJ2-3, the full variable domain is DVKVTQSSRYLVKRTGEKVFLECVQDMDHENMFWYRQDPGLGLRLIYFSYDVKMKEKGDIPEGYSVSREKKERFSLILESASTNQTSMYLCASNRYSGLITDTQYFGPGTRLTVL.

The chain links TRBV3-1 (or the pseudogene TRBV3-2) to TRBJ2-1, with D perhaps matching TRBD2 (6 bases). V lost 1 base and J 8 bases, leaving 12 bases between the germline ends. Germline CDR1 and CDR2: LGHDT and YNNKEL (reference sequence). The CDR3 totals 14 residues. CDR3 bases: TGTGCCAGCAGCCAAGTCACGGGGGTCCATGAGCAGTTCTTC. Amino acid sequence: CASSQVTGVHEQFF.

The V gene is TRBV28, the J gene TRBJ2-1, with TRBD2 identical over 12 bases. The germline CDR1 and CDR2 sequences are MDHEN and SYDVKM. Trimming cost V 6 bases and J 9 bases; bases outside gene matches: 12. The CDR3 has 16 amino acids. The CDR3 DNA reads TGTGCCAGCAGCCCGCCGGGACTAGCGGGCGGCGCTGAGCAGTTCTTC. Amino acids: CASSPPGLAGGAEQFF.

V is TRBV7-9 and J is TRBJ1-3; D perhaps matches TRBD1 (5 bases). With 6 bases removed from V and 1 base from J, the gap between germline ends came to 10 bases. The CDR3 runs to 14 residues. Germline lookup yields CDR1 SEHNR and CDR2 FQNEAQ (reference sequence). CDR3 in DNA: TGTGCCAGCAGTCCCCGGGGGTCTGGAAACACCATATATTTT. This translates into CASSPRGSGNTIYF.

V gene TRBV7-2 combines with J gene TRBJ2-7; 8 bases fit TRBD1. The length of the CDR3 is 15 residues. J was trimmed by 9 bases and V by 5 bases; bases with no gene match: 15. In germline, CDR1 is SGHTA, CDR2 FQGNSA. The CDR3 DNA follows: TGTGCCAGCAGCCTAGGCCCGGGACAGGCAACCGCGCAGTACTTC. Translating gives CASSLGPGQATAQYF.